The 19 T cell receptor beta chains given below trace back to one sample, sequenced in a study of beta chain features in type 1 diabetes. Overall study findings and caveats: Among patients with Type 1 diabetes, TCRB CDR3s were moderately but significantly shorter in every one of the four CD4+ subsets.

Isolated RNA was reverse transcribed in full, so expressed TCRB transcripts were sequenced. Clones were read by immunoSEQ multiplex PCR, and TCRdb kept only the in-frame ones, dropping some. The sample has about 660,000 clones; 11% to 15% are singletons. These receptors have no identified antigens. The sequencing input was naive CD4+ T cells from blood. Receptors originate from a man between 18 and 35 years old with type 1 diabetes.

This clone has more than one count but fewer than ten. DNA for the CDR3: TGCAGCGTTGAGGCGGGGGCCGGACAGCCCCAGCATTTT. It yields the protein CSVEAGAGQPQHF. J is TRBJ1-5 and V is TRBV29-1; tentatively, D is TRBD1 (6 bases). Germline V lookup: CDR1 SQVTM, CDR2 ANQGSEA. The CDR3 contains 13 residues. Trimming pared 3 bases from V and 7 bases from J, leaving 13 bases between.

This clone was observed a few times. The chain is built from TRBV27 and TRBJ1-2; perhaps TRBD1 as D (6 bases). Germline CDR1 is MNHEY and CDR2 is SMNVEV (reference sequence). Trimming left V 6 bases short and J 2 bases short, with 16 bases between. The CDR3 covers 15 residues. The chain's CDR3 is CASRIRGRRNYGYTF. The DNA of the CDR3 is TGTGCCAGCAGGATCAGGGGCCGGAGGAACTATGGCTACACCTTC.

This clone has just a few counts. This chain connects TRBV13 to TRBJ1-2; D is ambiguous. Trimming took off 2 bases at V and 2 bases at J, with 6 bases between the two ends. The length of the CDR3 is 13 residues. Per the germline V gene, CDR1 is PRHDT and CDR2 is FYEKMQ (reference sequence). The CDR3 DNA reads TGTGCCAGCAGCTTAAACGGGAACTATGGCTACACCTTC. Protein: CASSLNGNYGYTF.

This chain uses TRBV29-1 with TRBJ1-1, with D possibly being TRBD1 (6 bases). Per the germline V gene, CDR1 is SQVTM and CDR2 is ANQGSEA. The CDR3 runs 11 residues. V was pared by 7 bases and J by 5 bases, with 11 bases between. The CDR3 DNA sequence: TGCAGCGCCAGGGGTGGAACTGAAGCTTTCTTT. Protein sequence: CSARGGTEAFF.

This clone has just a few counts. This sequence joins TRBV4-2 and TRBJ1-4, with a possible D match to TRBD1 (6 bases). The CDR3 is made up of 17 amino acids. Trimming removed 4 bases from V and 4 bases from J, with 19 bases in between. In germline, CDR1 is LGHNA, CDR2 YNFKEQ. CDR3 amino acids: CASSPEGPGGFNEKLFF. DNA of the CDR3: TGTGCCAGCAGCCCGGAGGGACCCGGGGGCTTTAATGAAAAACTGTTTTTT.

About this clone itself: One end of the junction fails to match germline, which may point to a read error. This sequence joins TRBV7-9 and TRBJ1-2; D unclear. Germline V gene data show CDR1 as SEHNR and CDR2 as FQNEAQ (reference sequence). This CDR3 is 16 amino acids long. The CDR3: CASSIAGGPVNYGYTF. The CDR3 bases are TGTGCCAGCAGCATAGCGGGCGGGCCCGTGAACTATGGCTACACCTTC. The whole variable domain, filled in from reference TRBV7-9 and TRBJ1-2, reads DTGVSQNPRHKITKRGQNVTFRCDPISEHNRLYWYRQTLGQGPEFLTYFQNEAQLEKSRLLSDRFSAERPKGSFSTLEIQRTEQGDSAMYLCASSIAGGPVNYGYTFGSGTRLTVV.

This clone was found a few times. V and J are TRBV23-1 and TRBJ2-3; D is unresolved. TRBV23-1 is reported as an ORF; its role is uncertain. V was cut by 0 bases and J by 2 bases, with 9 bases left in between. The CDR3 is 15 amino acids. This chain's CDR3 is CASSQSCRITDTQYF. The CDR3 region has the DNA TGCGCCAGCAGTCAATCGTGCAGGATCACAGATACGCAGTATTTT.

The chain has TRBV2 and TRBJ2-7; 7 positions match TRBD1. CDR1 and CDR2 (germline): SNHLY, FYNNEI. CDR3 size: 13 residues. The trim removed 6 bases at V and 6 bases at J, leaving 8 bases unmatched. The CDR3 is CASRRGRLSEQYF. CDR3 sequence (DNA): TGTGCCAGCAGAAGGGGGCGACTTAGCGAGCAGTACTTC.

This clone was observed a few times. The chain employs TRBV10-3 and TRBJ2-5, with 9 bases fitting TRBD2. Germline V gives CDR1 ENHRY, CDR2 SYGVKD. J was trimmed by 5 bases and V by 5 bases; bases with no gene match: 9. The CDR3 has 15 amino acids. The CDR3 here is CAISFSGGAGETQYF. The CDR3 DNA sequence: TGTGCCATCAGTTTTAGCGGGGGAGCGGGGGAGACCCAGTACTTC.

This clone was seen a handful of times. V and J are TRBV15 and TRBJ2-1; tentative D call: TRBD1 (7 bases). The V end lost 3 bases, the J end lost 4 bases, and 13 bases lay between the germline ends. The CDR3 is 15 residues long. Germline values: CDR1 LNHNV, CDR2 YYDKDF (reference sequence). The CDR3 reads CATSREGARYNEQFF. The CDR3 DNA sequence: TGTGCCACCAGCAGGGAGGGGGCTAGGTACAATGAGCAGTTCTTC. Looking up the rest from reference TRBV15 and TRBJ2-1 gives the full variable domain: DAMVIQNPRYQVTQFGKPVTLSCSQTLNHNVMYWYQQKSSQAPKLLFHYYDKDFNNEADTPDNFQSRRPNTSFCFLDIRSPGLGDTAMYLCATSREGARYNEQFFGPGTRLTVL.

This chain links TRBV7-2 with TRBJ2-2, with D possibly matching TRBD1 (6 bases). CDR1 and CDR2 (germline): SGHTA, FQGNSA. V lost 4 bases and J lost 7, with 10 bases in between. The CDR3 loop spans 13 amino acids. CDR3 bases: TGTGCCAGCAGCTCTCAGGGGTACGGGGAGCTGTTTTTT. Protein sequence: CASSSQGYGELFF.

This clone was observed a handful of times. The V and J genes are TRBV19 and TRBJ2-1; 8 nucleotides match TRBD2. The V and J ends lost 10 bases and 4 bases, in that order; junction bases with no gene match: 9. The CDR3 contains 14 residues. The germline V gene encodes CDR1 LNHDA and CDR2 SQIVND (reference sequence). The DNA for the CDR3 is TGTGCCACCTCTAGCGGGCGAGGGTACAATGAGCAGTTCTTC. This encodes CATSSGRGYNEQFF. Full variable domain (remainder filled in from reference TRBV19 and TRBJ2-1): DGGITQSPKYLFRKEGQNVTLSCEQNLNHDAMYWYRQDPGQGLRLIYYSQIVNDFQKGDIAEGYSVSREKKESFPLTVTSAQKNPTAFYLCATSSGRGYNEQFFGPGTRLTVL.

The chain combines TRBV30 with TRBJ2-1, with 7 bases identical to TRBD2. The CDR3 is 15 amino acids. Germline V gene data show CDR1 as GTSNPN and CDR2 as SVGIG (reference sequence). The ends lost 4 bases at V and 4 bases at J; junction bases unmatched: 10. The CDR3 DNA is TGTGCCTGGACGGGGGGTCTAGCGGAGTACAATGAGCAGTTCTTC. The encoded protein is CAWTGGLAEYNEQFF. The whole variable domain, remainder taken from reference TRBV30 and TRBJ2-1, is SQTIHQWPATLVQPVGSPLSLECTVEGTSNPNLYWYRQAAGRGLQLLFYSVGIGQISSEVPQNLSASRPQDRQFILSSKKLLLSDSGFYLCAWTGGLAEYNEQFFGPGTRLTVL.

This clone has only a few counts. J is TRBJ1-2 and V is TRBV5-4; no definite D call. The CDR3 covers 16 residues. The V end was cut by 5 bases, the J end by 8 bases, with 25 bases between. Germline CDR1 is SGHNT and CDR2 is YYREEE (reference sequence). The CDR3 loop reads CASRRIVGQDLWGYTF. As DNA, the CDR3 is TGTGCCAGCAGGAGGATTGTAGGGCAGGACCTATGGGGCTACACCTTC.

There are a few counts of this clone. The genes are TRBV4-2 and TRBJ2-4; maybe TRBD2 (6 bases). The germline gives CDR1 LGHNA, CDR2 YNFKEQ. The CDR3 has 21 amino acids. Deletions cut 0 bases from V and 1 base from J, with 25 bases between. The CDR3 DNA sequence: TGTGCCAGCAGCCAAGAGTATACGGGAGCAGGGCTGACTATCGCCAAAAACATTCAGTACTTC. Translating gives CASSQEYTGAGLTIAKNIQYF.

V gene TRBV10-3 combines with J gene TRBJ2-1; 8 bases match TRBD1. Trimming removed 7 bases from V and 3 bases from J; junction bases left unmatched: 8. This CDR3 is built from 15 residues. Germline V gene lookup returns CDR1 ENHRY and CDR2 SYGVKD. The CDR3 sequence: CAINPTGVNYNEQFF. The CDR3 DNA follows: TGTGCCATCAACCCGACAGGGGTCAACTACAATGAGCAGTTCTTC.

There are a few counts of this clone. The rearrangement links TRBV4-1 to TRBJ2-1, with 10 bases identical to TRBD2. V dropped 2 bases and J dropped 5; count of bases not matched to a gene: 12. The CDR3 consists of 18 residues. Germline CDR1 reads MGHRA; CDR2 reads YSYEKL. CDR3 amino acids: CASSQWGAGTSVNNEQFF. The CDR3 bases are TGCGCCAGCAGCCAATGGGGAGCGGGGACTAGCGTTAACAATGAGCAGTTCTTC.

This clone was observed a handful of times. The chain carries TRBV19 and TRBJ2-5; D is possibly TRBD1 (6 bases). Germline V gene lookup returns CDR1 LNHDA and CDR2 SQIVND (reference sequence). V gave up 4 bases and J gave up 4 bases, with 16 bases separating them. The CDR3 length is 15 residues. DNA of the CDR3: TGTGCCAGTAGTACAGGGCAGGGGAGAGGAGAGACCCAGTACTTC. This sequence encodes CASSTGQGRGETQYF.

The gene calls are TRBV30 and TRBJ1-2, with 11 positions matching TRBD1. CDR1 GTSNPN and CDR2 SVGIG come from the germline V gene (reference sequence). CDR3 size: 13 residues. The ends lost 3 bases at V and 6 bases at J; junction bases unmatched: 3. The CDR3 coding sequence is TGTGCCTGGAGGAGGACAGGGGGCAATGGCTACACCTTC. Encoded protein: CAWRRTGGNGYTF.